The 8 T cell receptor beta chains in this list originate from one sample, sequenced in a study of T-cell reconstitution after alpha-beta-depleted transplantation in children. Unique molecular identifiers were incorporated into the prepared TCRbeta library. TCRdb reanalysed the PCR reads using MiXCR and keeps one entry per CDR3 protein. The data contain 450,000 to 700,000 distinct CDR3 sequences, 25% to 30% of them singletons. Sequences were derived from PBMCs, sampled before TCRalphabeta/CD19-depleted stem cell transplant. These receptors were obtained from a boy under three years old with Wiskott-Aldrich syndrome, due to receive a stem cell transplant.

The gene calls are TRBV15 and TRBJ1-5, with a weak D call TRBD1 (5 bases). V was trimmed by 9 bases and J by 9 bases, leaving 21 bases between them. This CDR3 comprises 14 residues. Germline V gives CDR1 LNHNV, CDR2 YYDKDF (reference sequence). CDR3 sequence reads: CATNNLGDRGPQHF. DNA for the CDR3: TGTGCCACAAACAATCTGGGGGATCGGGGGCCCCAGCATTTT.

This clonotype was counted between two and nine times. The CDR3: CASSPTYRSSYNEQFF. DNA of the CDR3: TGTGCCAGCAGTCCAACCTACCGCAGCTCCTACAATGAGCAGTTCTTC. This rearrangement joins TRBV12-3 or TRBV12-4 to TRBJ2-1, with D uncertain. V shed 5 bases and J shed 0 bases, with 14 bases lying between them. The CDR3 has 16 amino acids.

The rearrangement links TRBV6-2 or TRBV6-3 to TRBJ2-2, with D tentatively TRBD1 (5 bases). The CDR3 is 18 amino acids. Looked up from germline, CDR1 is MNHEY and CDR2 is SVGEGT. Trimming pared 7 bases from V and 0 bases from J, leaving 21 bases between. This CDR3 is CASILRADGPANTGELFF. CDR3 nucleotide sequence: TGTGCCAGCATCCTCAGGGCTGACGGTCCTGCGAACACCGGGGAGCTGTTTTTT.

The rearrangement uses TRBV5-3 and TRBJ2-1; possible D gene TRBD2, 6 bases. TRBV5-3 is given ORF status, its function remaining uncertain. The V gene lost 1 base and the J gene lost 3 bases, with 17 bases spanning the gap. The CDR3 sequence is 17 residues long. The CDR3 is CARSLSFVREHYNEQFF. The CDR3 coding sequence is TGTGCCAGAAGCTTGTCTTTTGTGCGGGAACACTACAATGAGCAGTTCTTC.

Only a few counts were recorded for this clonotype. This chain connects TRBV6-6 to TRBJ1-6; D is undetermined. In germline, CDR1 is MNHNY, CDR2 SVGAGI (reference sequence). The V end lost 8 bases, the J end lost 8 bases, and 10 bases lay between the germline ends. The CDR3 has 12 amino acids. CDR3 nucleotide sequence: TGTGCCAGCGGGCGGCCGGATTCACCCCTCCACTTT. This codes for CASGRPDSPLHF.

This chain joins TRBV29-1 and TRBJ2-1; a weak D match, TRBD2 (6 bases). CDR1 SQVTM and CDR2 ANQGSEA come from the germline V gene. V was trimmed by 3 bases and J by 0 bases, leaving 18 bases between them. The CDR3 loop spans 17 amino acids. The CDR3 nucleotides read TGCAGCGTTGAGTGGGGGAGGCTAGCCAGCTCCTACAATGAGCAGTTCTTC. Amino acids: CSVEWGRLASSYNEQFF.

The chain uses TRBV19 and TRBJ2-1, with a tentative D call TRBD2 (5 bases). This CDR3 has 15 amino acids. CDR1 is LNHDA, CDR2 SQIVND, per germline (reference sequence). V was trimmed by 1 base and J by 0 bases, leaving 7 bases between them. CDR3 in DNA: TGTGCCAGTAGTATAGGACTAAGCTCCTACAATGAGCAGTTCTTC. As protein: CASSIGLSSYNEQFF. Combining the CDR3 with reference TRBV19 and TRBJ2-1 gives the whole variable domain DGGITQSPKYLFRKEGQNVTLSCEQNLNHDAMYWYRQDPGQGLRLIYYSQIVNDFQKGDIAEGYSVSREKKESFPLTVTSAQKNPTAFYLCASSIGLSSYNEQFFGPGTRLTVL.

The chain combines TRBV28 with TRBJ2-2; D not resolved. V was cut by 5 bases and J by 7 bases, with 11 bases left in between. Germline CDR1 and CDR2: MDHEN and SYDVKM. The CDR3 loop spans 13 amino acids. This CDR3 is CASSLGSLGELFF. In nucleotides, the CDR3 is TGTGCCAGCAGTCTAGGAAGTCTCGGGGAGCTGTTTTTT.